The T cell receptor (beta chain) under discussion was sequenced for a study of blood T cell repertoires in COVID-19 (dated by TCRdb to the early 2020s). Regarding the study in general: Samples covering the acute and convalescent phases of COVID-19 were provided by collaborators in the United States, Italy and Spain. The material from the prospective study consisted of cDNA or gDNA derived from T cells, B-cell-depleted T cells, or PBMCs. The dataset comprised deeply sampled blood TCRbeta repertoires from subjects exposed to, actively infected with, or recovered from COVID-19. The repertoires were released in a freely available public database meant as a resource for research on the immune response to SARS-CoV-2. The samples were drawn from the first 160 participants of the ongoing ImmuneRACE study and from 1,254 subjects provided by 6 global collaborators. A de-identified subject ID, COVID-19 status, age in years and sex were almost always included in the sample metadata. Where available, HLA class I and class II types were obtained from metadata supplied by the sample provider rather than from assay-based typing.

TCRbeta CDR3 regions were amplified from genomic DNA by means of the immunoSEQ Assay, a bias-controlled multiplex PCR. The study's own analysis went as follows. Within the assay, amplification of reference gene primers was used to estimate how many nucleated cells each sample contained. Sequence reads were collapsed and filtered to measure the absolute abundance of every unique TCRbeta CDR3 rearrangement. For each sample, productive Simpson clonality was calculated as the square root of Simpson's diversity index across productive rearrangements. The immuneACCESS repertoire file appears here via TCRdb, limited to in-frame rearrangements. These files lack a portion of the clones; in checked studies, under half of the deficit traces to unresolved V genes, and the cause of the others is not known. That table gives V, J and clone size, and the DNA gave D and trimming. A total of 150,000 to 200,000 clones appear in this sample, about 82% of them only once. The leading ten clones occupy approximately 5.4% of the sample.

Collaborating institutions collected whole blood in K2EDTA tubes following their own protocols. For TCRbeta analysis, collaborator samples were shipped as frozen whole blood, as isolated PBMCs, or as DNA extracted from either sample type. What the work shows at the level of the full study, not this receptor alone: The amount of clinical and demographic metadata varied by source and participant and was provided uncurated.

Comments on this clone: Its antigen remains unidentified. Base qualities were left out, and no much larger clone turns up one base away.

There are 15 amino acids in the CDR3, from cysteine to phenylalanine inclusive. The retained sequence is limited to the CDR3, 45 bases, with the frame set at the first base. According to the germline V gene, CDR1 reads MDHEN and CDR2 reads SYDVKM. V drops 1 base and J drops 6 bases, leaving 15 bases in between. Specimen: peripheral blood. This sequence uses TRBV28 and TRBJ1-1; the D gene is perhaps TRBD1, from 5 matching bases. The receptor was isolated from a woman aged 25 to 39 with acute or convalescent COVID-19. CDR3 sequence: CASSLFQGGAPEAFF. In nucleotide form, the sequence is TGTGCCAGCAGTTTATTTCAGGGAGGAGCGCCTGAAGCTTTCTTT.